This record concerns one T cell receptor gamma chain sequence. What this receptor recognizes is not known. TCRdb assigns this DNA the protein of a much larger clone, which departs from its translation at residue 8; this likely reflects a read error, and the protein shown comes from translating the DNA. The junction shows trimming of 8 bases on V and 4 bases on J, and the gene matches do not reach 12 bases of it. There are 14 amino acids in the CDR3, from cysteine to phenylalanine inclusive. The sequence is cut down to CDR3 DNA, 42 bases in frame from base 1. The same treatment, consisting of spiramycin and/or pyrimethamine plus sulfadiazine plus folinic acid, was given to the mothers of both infected and uninfected infants. All infants, infected and uninfected, were born by term delivery after more than 37 weeks of gestation. About 1,000 uL of blood was processed into PBMCs by Lymphoprep gradient centrifugation, then cryopreserved in liquid nitrogen and shipped to Belgium. Thawed PBMCs were labeled with Zombie NIR viability dye and stained with CD3, TCR gammadelta, Vgamma9 and Vdelta2 antibodies. CD3+ TCRgammadelta+ T cells were sorted on a FACSAria III with a mean purity of nearly 99%. For each sample, RNA was extracted from approximately 9,600 sorted gammadelta T cells with the RNeasy Micro Kit. The infants were born to mothers who were enrolled with primary T. gondii infection during pregnancy. Infant peripheral blood was collected at an outpatient microbiology and virology center in Pavia, Italy.

The data were obtained in a study of Vγ9Vδ2 T cells in congenital toxoplasmosis listed by TCRdb under 2021. Broadly, across the study: IgG, IgM and IgA serology, Western blot and an in-house interferon-gamma release assay were used to diagnose congenital toxoplasmosis. Gamma and delta chain CDR3 repertoires of sorted blood gammadelta T cells were compared between congenitally T. gondii-infected and uninfected infants. Infant repertoires were sequenced at 2 months after birth and at 1 year of age. At 2 months, TCR sequencing included roughly 5 infected and around ten uninfected infants, while at 1 year the sequenced group was 3 infected and 4 uninfected infants.

Here is what the overall study found, with its caveats: Both infected and uninfected infants showed high prevalence of a public TRGV9 clonotype. Among approximately 2-month-old infants, germline-encoded fetal-type TRDV2 CDR3 sequences seemed to show up more often in infected than in uninfected infants, which suggests an in utero expansion footprint. At 1 year of age, repertoire differences between infected and uninfected infants were less clear than at 2 months. At 2 months, TRGV9 and TRDV2 CDR3s of infected infants appeared to carry fewer N additions than uninfected infants, especially TRDV2-TRDJ1 sequences. Two months was the earliest age with enough suitable sample material for TCR repertoire analysis, so newborn repertoires were not sequenced.

cDNA was generated in one tube by template-switch reverse transcription with TRGC- and TRDC-specific primers, using SuperScript II. The TRGC primer was designed so that it binds both the TRGC1 and the TRGC2 constant genes. The KAPA Real-Time Library Amplification Kit was used for TRG and TRD amplification, and AMPure XP bead purification was performed between steps. Index PCR with the Nextera XT Index Kit was used to attach Illumina sequencing adapters. Sequencing of TRG and TRD amplicons was performed on an Illumina MiSeq with the V2 300 kit, and 150 bp paired-end reads were generated. As for the original processing: Before further analysis, read quality was checked using FastQC version 0.11.8. Reads were aligned against the TRG or TRD reference genes from GenBank, and CDR3 sequences were constructed using MiXCR version 3.0.3. Default MiXCR settings were used, apart from assembling TRDD gene segments from 3 instead of 5 consecutive nucleotides. N additions, CDR3 length, J segment length and clonotype sharing between samples were calculated with VDJtools version 1.2.1. CDR3 sequences that were out of frame or contained stop codons were removed from the analysis. Infant repertoires were assessed for overlap with previously published fetal, cord blood and adult blood Vgamma9Vdelta2 repertoires. Via CATT, TCRdb reprocessed the public reads, and rows with identical DNA were then joined. TCRdb's processing, not the authors' own work, is the source of the V and J calls. The sample data list approximately 440 gamma-chain clones, and less than 25% of these were observed just once. Of the sample, approximately 53% is held by the ten largest clones.

The receptor was derived from a child younger than 10 born to a mother with Toxoplasma gondii infection during pregnancy, either congenitally infected or uninfected (not recorded which). Sequenced: gamma-delta T cells from blood. The chain was built from TRGV10 and TRGJ1 or TRGJ2. TRGV10 is an ORF, with its function uncertain. The nucleotide sequence is given as TGTGCTGCGTGGGATGGTTCAAAGTATTATAAGAAACTCTTT. It specifies CAAWDGSKYYKKLF.